Sequencing of this T cell receptor beta chain was carried out in a study of Ad26.COV2.S vaccination and SARS-CoV-2 variants. Treatment reported: roughly 19 received Ad26.COV2.S at low or high dose, single or two shots; about 5 received placebo; per-sample allocation not given. Day 63 after the first vaccine or placebo injection was the time point for sampling. Only in-frame clones appear in the TCRdb table, and some are missing; sequencing was by immunoSEQ multiplex PCR. This sample has 400,000 to 450,000 clones, with over 75% found just once. The trim removed 3 bases at V and 5 bases at J, leaving 6 bases unmatched. The CDR3 spans 14 residues. From germline, CDR1 is KGHSH and CDR2 LQKENI.

The rearrangement links TRBV18 to TRBJ2-7; 8 bases agree with TRBD2. This TCR was sampled from a person aged 18-65 years who received the Ad26.COV2.S COVID-19 vaccine or a placebo. The starting material was peripheral blood, obtained in a trial of Ad26.COV2.S vaccine versus placebo. The CDR3 protein is CASSPREGLNEQYF. DNA for the CDR3: TGTGCCAGCTCACCCCGGGAGGGACTCAACGAGCAGTACTTC.